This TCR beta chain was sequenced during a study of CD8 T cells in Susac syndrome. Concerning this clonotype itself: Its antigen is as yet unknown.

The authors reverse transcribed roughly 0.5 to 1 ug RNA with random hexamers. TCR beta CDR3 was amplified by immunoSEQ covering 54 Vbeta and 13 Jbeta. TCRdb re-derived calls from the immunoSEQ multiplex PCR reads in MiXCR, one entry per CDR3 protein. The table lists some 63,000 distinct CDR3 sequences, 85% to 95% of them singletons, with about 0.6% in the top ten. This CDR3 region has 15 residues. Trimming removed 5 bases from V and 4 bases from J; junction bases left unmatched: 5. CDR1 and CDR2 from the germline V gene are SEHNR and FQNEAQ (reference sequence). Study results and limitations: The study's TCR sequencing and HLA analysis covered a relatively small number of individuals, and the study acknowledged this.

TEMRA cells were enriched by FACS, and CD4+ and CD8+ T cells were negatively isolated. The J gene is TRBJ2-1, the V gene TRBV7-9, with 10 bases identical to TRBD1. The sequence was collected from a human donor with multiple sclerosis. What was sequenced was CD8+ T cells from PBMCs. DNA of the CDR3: TGTGCCAGCAGCCCGCGGGACAGGGGATACAATGAGCAGTTCTTC. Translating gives CASSPRDRGYNEQFF.